This T cell receptor beta chain appears in the sequencing data of a study of PD-1 blockade in classical Hodgkin lymphoma. Study observations and caveats: Reported baseline diversity: healthy donors highest, relapsed/refractory patients lowest.

The method was immunoSEQ multiplex PCR; TCRdb's version includes in-frame clones alone and lacks a portion of them. Among approximately 21,000 clones listed, approximately 90% were seen once. Comment on this clone: The antigen remains unidentified.

The trim removed 6 bases at V and 1 base at J, leaving 8 bases unmatched. From germline, CDR1 is SGHTA and CDR2 FQGNSA. The CDR3 is 17 residues long. Time point noted: newly diagnosed, previously untreated cHL patient sample. Applied to thawed PBMCs, magnetic negative selection was the method used to isolate CD8+ T cells. The sequencing sample was made of CD8+ T cells from blood. The clonotype was recovered from a human donor with classical Hodgkin lymphoma. The chain joins TRBV7-2 to TRBJ2-7; 14 bases are a match to TRBD2. CDR3 loop: CASSPGLAGVGSYEQYF. The DNA for the CDR3 is TGTGCCAGCAGTCCGGGACTAGCGGGAGTAGGTTCCTACGAGCAGTACTTC. Full variable domain (outside the CDR3, taken from reference TRBV7-2 and TRBJ2-7): GAGVSQSPSNKVTEKGKDVELRCDPISGHTALYWYRQSLGQGLEFLIYFQGNSAPDKSGLPSDRFSAERTGGSVSTLTIQRTQQEDSAVYLCASSPGLAGVGSYEQYFGPGTRLTVT.